This T cell receptor beta chain was sequenced for a study of blood T cells in healthy people across ages (dated by TCRdb to about 2015). Describing the broader study: In model experiments, template switching captured about one uniquely barcoded TCR beta cDNA molecule for every two T cells. Age-related changes in TCR beta repertoire diversity were measured in the study by deep sequencing normalized with unique cDNA molecular identifiers. Donors were grouped into four age groups: young (average 16 years), middle-aged (about 38), aged (around 60) and long-lived (approximately 75). To avoid experimental bias, donors of different ages were spread randomly across the sequencing lanes. Two additional independent replicas of 1 million unique cDNA reads from the same blood draw were analyzed for two donors (one aged 18 to 29 and one aged 80 or older).

Reading the germline V gene gives CDR1 SGHRS and CDR2 YFSETQ. Counted from cysteine to phenylalanine, this CDR3 has 16 amino acids. Only the CDR3 DNA is retained, 48 bases long and in frame from the first base. Unmatched junction bases come to 14, with V trimmed by 4 bases and J by 5 bases. General findings and caveats noted by the study authors: The percentage of naive T cells measured by flow cytometry correlated strongly with observed TCR beta diversity. As age increased, observed TCR beta diversity per million T cells dropped in a roughly linear way, and a significant reduction was already evident by age around 41. Estimates of total diversity from one million sequenced T cells were regarded as lower bounds and underestimates. Compared with the aged group, the long-lived group had more naive CD4+ T cells, fewer expanded clones and increased TCR diversity, suggesting age selection. Donor CMV infection status was unknown, potentially confounding age-related changes in expanded clonotypes. Because profiling used bulk unsorted PBMCs, naive and antigen-experienced compartments could not be compared conclusively.

This clonotype was seen a few times. This receptor's antigen is unknown. No clone much larger than this one lies a single base away; base qualities are absent. Donors were 35 to 40 systemically healthy Caucasian individuals from Russia aged 6 to 90 years. Approximately 9.3 milliliters of peripheral blood were collected from each donor into EDTA-treated Vacutainer tubes. Ficoll-Paque density-gradient centrifugation was used to isolate PBMCs, with at least 7 million obtained per sample. Total RNA, at least 6 micrograms per sample, was extracted from PBMCs with Trizol reagent. Naive CD45RAhigh/CD27high T cell percentages were measured by flow cytometry on a PBMC aliquot from every donor. The library was generated by 5' RACE. Data came from an Illumina HiSeq 2500. A second PCR of roughly 6 to 12 cycles was performed with a sample-barcoded 5' primer and a J-beta primer mix. A unique molecular identifier was introduced onto each TCR beta cDNA molecule by a template-switch 5' adaptor carrying 12 random nucleotides. At least 3 million CDR3-containing paired-end reads were obtained from each sample. All of the RNA was converted into first-strand cDNA using the Mint cDNA synthesis kit, with a TRBC-specific oligonucleotide serving as the primer. Following uracil-DNA glycosylase treatment, all cDNA underwent a first 18-cycle PCR with the universal primers M1SS and BC2_uni_R. The authors processed their data as follows. Normalization of each sample was performed by random selection of 1 million high-quality reads, each carrying a distinct molecular identifier. Instead of being binned into consensus sequences, reads with shared molecular identifiers were discarded. CDR3 identification, clonotype clustering and error correction used MiTCR with a Q25 quality threshold and the strictest error-elimination algorithm. A nonparametric unseen species model with Euler transformation was used to estimate lower-bound total TCR beta diversity. Using fastp at Q25 and MiXCR, TCRdb reprocessed the public reads and kept productive beta chains. Every distinct CDR3 protein forms one entry, paired with its most common genes and DNA. These V and J calls are TCRdb output, not the study's own analysis. The sample contains about 1.7 million distinct CDR3 sequences, under 30% of them found a single time. The ten largest clones add up to 7.7% of the sample.

In this chain, TRBV5-1 is recombined with TRBJ1-2, with TRBD1 identical over 7 junction bases. This TCR came from a woman aged 25 to 39 in good health. The source material was blood. DNA sequence: TGCGCCAGCAGCCCAGGGGCCCCCGGGACAGAGTATGGCTACACCTTC. Its coded protein is CASSPGAPGTEYGYTF.